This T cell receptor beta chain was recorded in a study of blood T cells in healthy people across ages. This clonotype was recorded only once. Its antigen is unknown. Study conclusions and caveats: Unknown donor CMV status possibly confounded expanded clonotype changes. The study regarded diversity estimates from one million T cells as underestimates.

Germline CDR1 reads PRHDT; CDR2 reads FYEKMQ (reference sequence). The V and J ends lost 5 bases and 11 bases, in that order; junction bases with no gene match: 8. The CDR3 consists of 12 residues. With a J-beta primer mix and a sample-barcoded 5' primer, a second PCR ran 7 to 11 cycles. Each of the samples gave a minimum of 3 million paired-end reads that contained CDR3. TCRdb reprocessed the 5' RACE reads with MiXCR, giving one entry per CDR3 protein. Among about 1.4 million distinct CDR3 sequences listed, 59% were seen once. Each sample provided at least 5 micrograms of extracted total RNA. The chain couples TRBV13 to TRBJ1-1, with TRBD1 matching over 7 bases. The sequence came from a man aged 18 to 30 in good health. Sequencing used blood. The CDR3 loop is CASSGPRGSAFF. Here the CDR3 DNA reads TGTGCCAGCAGCGGCCCCAGGGGGAGCGCTTTCTTT.